The 3 T cell receptor beta chains in this list originate from one sample, sequenced in a study of T cell responses to AZD1222 COVID-19 vaccine. The assay was immunoSEQ multiplex PCR, and TCRdb's table has in-frame clones only and misses some. The data show 90,000 to 140,000 clones, with over 75% seen just once and 2% to 3% held by the top ten. The sequencing used peripheral blood, collected on day 0 of AZD1222 vaccination. These receptors all come from an adult in good health.

The chain joins TRBV27 to TRBJ2-7; TRBD1 might be the D (5 bases). Germline-derived CDR1 and CDR2 are MNHEY and SMNVEV (reference sequence). Deletions cut 4 bases from V and 2 bases from J, with 9 bases between. This CDR3 contains 13 residues. CDR3 protein: CASSWGGPYEQYF. Here the CDR3 DNA reads TGTGCCAGCAGTTGGGGCGGACCCTACGAGCAGTACTTC.

This sequence joins TRBV4-2 and TRBJ1-2; D not certain. Germline CDR1 LGHNA, CDR2 YNFKEQ. V lost 0 bases and J lost 2, with 10 bases in between. The CDR3 totals 15 residues. CDR3 residues: CASSQESSRNYGYTF. In nucleotides, the CDR3 is TGTGCCAGCAGCCAAGAATCATCCAGAAACTATGGCTACACCTTC.

The CDR3 protein is CASSVRKQGPSTDTQYF. CDR3 nucleotides: TGTGCCAGCAGTGTGCGGAAACAGGGGCCAAGCACAGATACGCAGTATTTT. The chain carries TRBV2 and TRBJ2-3, with TRBD1 matching 7 bases. After removal of 4 bases from V and 0 bases from J, the junction contained 10 bases not matched to a gene. This CDR3 has 17 amino acids. Per the germline V gene, CDR1 is SNHLY and CDR2 is FYNNEI.